Listed here is a single TCR beta chain. The CDR3 is 19 amino acids. Germline CDR1 SGHNT, CDR2 YYREEE (reference sequence). V lost 0 bases and J 3 bases, leaving 21 bases between the germline ends. This sample was included in a study of blood T cell repertoires in COVID-19. Study-wide context: Some COVID-19 samples were acute and others convalescent; all came from the United States, Italy and Spain. Nucleic acid was either cDNA or gDNA, and it came from T cells, B-cell-depleted T cells, or PBMCs.

Study processing details: Reference gene primer amplification gave estimated nucleated cell counts. Libraries were prepared by immunoSEQ multiplex PCR; TCRdb keeps only in-frame clonotypes and omits some of them. V and J calls and clone size come straight from that table; D and trimming were deduced from the DNA. The top ten clones hold about 2.5% of a sample with approximately 210,000 clones, about 80% of them seen once. This rearrangement joins TRBV5-4 to TRBJ1-4; D is undetermined. The receptor was isolated from a woman aged 40-49 years with active or convalescent COVID-19. Sequencing was done on a sample of peripheral blood. CDR3 protein: CASSLGEGWVSTANEKLFF. CDR3 nucleotides: TGTGCCAGCAGCTTGGGGGAGGGCTGGGTTTCTACAGCTAATGAAAAACTGTTTTTT.